These 5 T cell receptor beta chains share one sample of origin, sequenced in a study of Ad26.COV2.S vaccination and SARS-CoV-2 variants. TCRdb's copy holds only in-frame clones and misses some; the assay was immunoSEQ multiplex PCR. The sample has hundreds of thousands of clones, more than 80% seen once; the top ten hold approximately 1.5%. Documented treatment: about 20 received Ad26.COV2.S at low or high dose, single or two shots; a few received placebo; per-sample allocation not given. Repertoires come from day 63 after the first vaccine or placebo injection. The sequencing here drew on peripheral blood, taken in a trial of Ad26.COV2.S vaccine versus placebo. These receptors all stem from a person between 18 and 65 years old who received the Ad26.COV2.S COVID-19 vaccine or a placebo.

A few counts support this clone. This sample includes further DNA sequences coding for the same CDR3. The J gene is TRBJ1-2, the V gene TRBV6-5; D remains ambiguous. The CDR3 loop spans 13 amino acids. The germline V and J ends were trimmed by 0 bases and 4 bases, with 6 bases remaining between them. Germline loops: CDR1 MNHEY, CDR2 SVGAGI. CDR3 region: CASSYSVGYGYTF. DNA of the CDR3: TGTGCCAGCAGTTACTCGGTGGGCTATGGCTACACCTTC.

A single count supports this clone. The V and J genes are TRBV6-5 and TRBJ2-2, with D unclear. The CDR3 extends over 12 amino acids. Germline V lookup: CDR1 MNHEY, CDR2 SVGAGI. V lost 11 bases, J lost 3 bases, and 10 bases lay in between. The CDR3 DNA reads TGTGCCGACCTCGAGGACACCGGGGAGCTGTTTTTT. Its translation is CADLEDTGELFF.

The genes are TRBV13 and TRBJ2-3; no clear D gene. From germline, CDR1 is PRHDT and CDR2 FYEKMQ (reference sequence). The CDR3 loop spans 16 amino acids. The V end was cut by 5 bases, the J end by 5 bases, with 20 bases between. The CDR3 spells CASSTFGLKAGDTQYF. In DNA form, the CDR3 reads TGTGCCAGCAGCACGTTTGGGCTCAAGGCAGGAGATACGCAGTATTTT.

This sequence joins TRBV9 and TRBJ2-2; no clear D. This CDR3 is built from 15 residues. V was clipped by 2 bases and J by 2 bases, with 10 bases between them. Germline lookup yields CDR1 SGDLS and CDR2 YYNGEE. The CDR3 nucleotides read TGTGCCAGCAGCGTCGCAGGTCACAACACCGGGGAGCTGTTTTTT. Protein sequence: CASSVAGHNTGELFF.

This chain uses TRBV19 with TRBJ2-1; 10 positions match TRBD2. J was trimmed by 3 bases and V by 7 bases; bases with no gene match: 3. This CDR3 spans 14 amino acids. Germline V gene sequence: CDR1 LNHDA, CDR2 SQIVND (reference sequence). The CDR3 reads CASKGLANYNEQFF. The CDR3 coding sequence is TGTGCCAGTAAGGGACTAGCGAACTACAATGAGCAGTTCTTC.